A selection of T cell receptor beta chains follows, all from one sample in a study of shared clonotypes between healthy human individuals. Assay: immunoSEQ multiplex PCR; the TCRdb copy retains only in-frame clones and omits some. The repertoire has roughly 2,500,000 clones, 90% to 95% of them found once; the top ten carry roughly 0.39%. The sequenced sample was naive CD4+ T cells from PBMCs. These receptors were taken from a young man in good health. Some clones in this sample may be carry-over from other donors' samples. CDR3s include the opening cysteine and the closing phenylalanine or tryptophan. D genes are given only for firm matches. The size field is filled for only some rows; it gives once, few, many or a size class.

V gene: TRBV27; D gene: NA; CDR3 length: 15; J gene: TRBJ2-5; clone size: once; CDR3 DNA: TGTGCCAGCAGTCCCCGGACGGGTATCCAAGAGACCCAGTACTTC; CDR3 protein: CASSPRTGIQETQYF
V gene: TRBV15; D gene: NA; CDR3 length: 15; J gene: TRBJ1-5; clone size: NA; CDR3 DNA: TGTGCCACCAGCAGACCAGGGACGGGCAATCAGCCCCAGCATTTT; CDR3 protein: CATSRPGTGNQPQHF
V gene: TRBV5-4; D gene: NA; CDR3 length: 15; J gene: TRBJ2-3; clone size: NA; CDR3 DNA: TGTGCCAGCAGCTTGGCTAGCCCAAAAAGGGGTACGCAGTATTTT; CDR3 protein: CASSLASPKRGTQYF
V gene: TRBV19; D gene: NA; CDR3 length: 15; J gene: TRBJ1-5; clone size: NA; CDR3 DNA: TGTGCCAGTAGATGGGGTCAGGATAGCAATCAGCCCCAGCATTTT; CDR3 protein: CASRWGQDSNQPQHF
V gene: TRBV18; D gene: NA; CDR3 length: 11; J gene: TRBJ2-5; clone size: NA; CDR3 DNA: TGTGCCAGCTCTCCGGCGGAGCCCCAGTACTTC; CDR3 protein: CASSPAEPQYF
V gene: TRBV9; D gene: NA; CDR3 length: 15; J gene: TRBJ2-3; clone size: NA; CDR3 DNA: TGTGCCAGCAGCGTAGCTCCCCTAGCGACAGATACGCAGTATTTT; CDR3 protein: CASSVAPLATDTQYF
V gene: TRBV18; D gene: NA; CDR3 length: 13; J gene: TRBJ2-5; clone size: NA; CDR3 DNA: TGTGCCAGCTCACCACCGGGAAAAGAGACCCAGTACTTC; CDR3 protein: CASSPPGKETQYF
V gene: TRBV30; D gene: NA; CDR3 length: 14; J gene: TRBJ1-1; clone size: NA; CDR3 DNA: TGTGCCAGTCAAGTACCAGGGGAGTACACTGAAGCTTTCTTT; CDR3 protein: CASQVPGEYTEAFF
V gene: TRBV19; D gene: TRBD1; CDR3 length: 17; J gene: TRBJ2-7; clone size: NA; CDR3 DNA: TGTGCCAGTAGTGCCCCCGCTCGGACAGGGGGGTCCTACGAGCAGTACTTC; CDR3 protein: CASSAPARTGGSYEQYF
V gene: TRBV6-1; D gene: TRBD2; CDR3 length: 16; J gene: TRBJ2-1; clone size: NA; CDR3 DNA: TGTGCCAGCAGTGAATCCAGGGGACTAGCCTTCAATGAGCAGTTCTTC; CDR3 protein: CASSESRGLAFNEQFF
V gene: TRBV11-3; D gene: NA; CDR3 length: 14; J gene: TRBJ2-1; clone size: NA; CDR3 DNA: TGTGCCAGCAGCCCAGACGGAGGCCACAATGAGCAGTTCTTC; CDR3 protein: CASSPDGGHNEQFF
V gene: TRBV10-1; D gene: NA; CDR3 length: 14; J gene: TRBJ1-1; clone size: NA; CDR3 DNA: TGCGCCAGCAGTGACGGCGGTCCCTACACTGAAGCTTTCTTT; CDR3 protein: CASSDGGPYTEAFF
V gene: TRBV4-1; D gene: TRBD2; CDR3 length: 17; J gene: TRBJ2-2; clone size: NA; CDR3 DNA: TGCGCCAGCAGCCATACGGGAGGGGACCGGAACACCGGGGAGCTGTTTTTT; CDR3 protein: CASSHTGGDRNTGELFF
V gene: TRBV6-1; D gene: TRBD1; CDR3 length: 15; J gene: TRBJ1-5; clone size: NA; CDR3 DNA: TGTGCCAGCAAACCGACAGGGGCTAGCAATCAGCCCCAGCATTTT; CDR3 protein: CASKPTGASNQPQHF
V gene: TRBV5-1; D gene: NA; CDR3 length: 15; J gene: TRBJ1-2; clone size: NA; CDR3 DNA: TGCGCCAGCAGCTCCAGGACAACAGCTAACTATGGCTACACCTTC; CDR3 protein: CASSSRTTANYGYTF
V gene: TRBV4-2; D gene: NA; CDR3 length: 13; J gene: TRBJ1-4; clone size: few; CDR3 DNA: TGTGCCAGCACCGCTAAGGTTGGTGAAAAACTGTTTTTT; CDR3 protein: CASTAKVGEKLFF
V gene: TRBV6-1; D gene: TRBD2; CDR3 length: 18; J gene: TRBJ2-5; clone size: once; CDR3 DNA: TGTGCCAGCAGTGAAGCGAGATGGCTAGCGGGATCCCAAGAGACCCAGTACTTC; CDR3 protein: CASSEARWLAGSQETQYF
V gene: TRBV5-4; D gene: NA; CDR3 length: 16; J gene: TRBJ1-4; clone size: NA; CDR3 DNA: TGTGCCAGCAGCTTGGTCGGGGGTGGGTCTAATGAAAAACTGTTTTTT; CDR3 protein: CASSLVGGGSNEKLFF
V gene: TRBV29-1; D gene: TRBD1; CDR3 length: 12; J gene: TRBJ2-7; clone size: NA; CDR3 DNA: TGCAGCGTTGGGCAGGGGGCATGGGAGCAGTACTTC; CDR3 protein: CSVGQGAWEQYF
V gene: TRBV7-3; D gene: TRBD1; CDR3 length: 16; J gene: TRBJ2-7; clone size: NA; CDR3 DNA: TGTGCCAGCAGCTTACCGGGACAGTACGCCACCTACGAGCAGTACTTC; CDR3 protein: CASSLPGQYATYEQYF
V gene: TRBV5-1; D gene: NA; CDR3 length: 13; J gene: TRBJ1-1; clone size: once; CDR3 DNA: TGCGCCAGCAGCTTGGCGCCGGGTGAGGGAGCTTTCTTT; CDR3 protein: CASSLAPGEGAFF
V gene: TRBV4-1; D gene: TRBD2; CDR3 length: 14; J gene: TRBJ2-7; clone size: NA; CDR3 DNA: TGCGCCAGCAGCCAACTAGCGGGAGTAAACGAGCAGTACTTC; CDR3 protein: CASSQLAGVNEQYF
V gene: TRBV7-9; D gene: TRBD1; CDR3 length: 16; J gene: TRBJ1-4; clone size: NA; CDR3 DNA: TGTGCCAGCAGCTTACTTGGGACAGCAAAAGGTGAAAAACTGTTTTTT; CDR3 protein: CASSLLGTAKGEKLFF
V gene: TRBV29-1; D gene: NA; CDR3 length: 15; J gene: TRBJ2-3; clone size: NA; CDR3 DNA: TGCAGCGCAAAACGAGAGACTAGTAGGGGGGATACGCAGTATTTT; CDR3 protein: CSAKRETSRGDTQYF
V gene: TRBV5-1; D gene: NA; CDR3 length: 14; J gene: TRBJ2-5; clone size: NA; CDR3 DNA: TGCGCCAGCAGCTTGGCATTTGGGGGAAACACCCAGTACTTC; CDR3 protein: CASSLAFGGNTQYF
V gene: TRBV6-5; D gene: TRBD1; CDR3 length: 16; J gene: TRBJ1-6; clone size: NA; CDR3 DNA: TGTGCCAGCAGTTTCGACAGGGAGGCCTATAATTCACCCCTCCACTTT; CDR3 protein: CASSFDREAYNSPLHF
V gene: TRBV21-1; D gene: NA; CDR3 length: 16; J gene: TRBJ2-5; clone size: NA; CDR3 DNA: TGTGCCAGGGCCTTCAGGCCTGGGGCTTACCAAGAGACCCAGTACTTC; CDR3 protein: CARAFRPGAYQETQYF
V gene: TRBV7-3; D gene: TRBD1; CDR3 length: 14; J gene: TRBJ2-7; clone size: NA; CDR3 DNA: TGTGCCAGCAGCCCCCAGGGGGCCCCCTACGAGCAGTACTTC; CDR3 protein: CASSPQGAPYEQYF
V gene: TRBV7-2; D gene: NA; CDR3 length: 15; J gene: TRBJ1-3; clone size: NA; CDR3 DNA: TGTGCCAGCAACAAAGCGAGGAGCTCTGGAAACACCATATATTTT; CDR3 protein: CASNKARSSGNTIYF
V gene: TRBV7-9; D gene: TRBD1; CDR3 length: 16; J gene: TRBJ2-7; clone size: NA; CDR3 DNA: TGTGCCAGCAGCTTACACAGGGGGCCCTACGGCTACGAGCAGTACTTC; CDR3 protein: CASSLHRGPYGYEQYF
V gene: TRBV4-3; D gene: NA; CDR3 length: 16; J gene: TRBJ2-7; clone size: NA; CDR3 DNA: TGCGCCAGCAGCCGCGGCCACGGGACGGCGACCTACGAGCAGTACTTC; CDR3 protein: CASSRGHGTATYEQYF
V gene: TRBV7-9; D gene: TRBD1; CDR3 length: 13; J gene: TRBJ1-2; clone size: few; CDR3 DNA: TGTGCCAGCAGCAGGGACAGGCCGTATGGCTACACCTTC; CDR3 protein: CASSRDRPYGYTF
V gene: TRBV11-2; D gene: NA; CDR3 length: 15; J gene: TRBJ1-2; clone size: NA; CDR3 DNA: TGTGCCAGCAGCTTAGCCCAAGGGACCAACTATGGCTACACCTTC; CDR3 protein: CASSLAQGTNYGYTF
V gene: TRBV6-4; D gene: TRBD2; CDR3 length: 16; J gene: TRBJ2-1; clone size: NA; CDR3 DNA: TGTGCCAGCAGTGACTGGTGGACTAGCTCGTACAATGAGCAGTTCTTC; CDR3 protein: CASSDWWTSSYNEQFF
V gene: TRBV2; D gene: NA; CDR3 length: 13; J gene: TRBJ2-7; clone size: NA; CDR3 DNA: TGTGCCAGCAGTGAAGCCCCCGAATTGCCGCAGTACTTC; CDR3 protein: CASSEAPELPQYF
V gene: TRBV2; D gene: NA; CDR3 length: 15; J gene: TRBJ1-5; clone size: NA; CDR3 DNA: TGTGCCAGCAGGAAGGGGGACGTGAGCAATCAGCCCCAGCATTTT; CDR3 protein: CASRKGDVSNQPQHF
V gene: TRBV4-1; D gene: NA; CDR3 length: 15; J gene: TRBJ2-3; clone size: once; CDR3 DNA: TGCGCCAGCAGCCGGGACCTAGCCCCCACAGATACGCAGTATTTT; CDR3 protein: CASSRDLAPTDTQYF
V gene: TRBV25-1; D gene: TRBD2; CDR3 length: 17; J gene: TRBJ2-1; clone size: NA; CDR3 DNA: TGTGCCAGCAGTGAATCCCCACTAGCGGGAACCTACAATGAGCAGTTCTTC; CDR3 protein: CASSESPLAGTYNEQFF
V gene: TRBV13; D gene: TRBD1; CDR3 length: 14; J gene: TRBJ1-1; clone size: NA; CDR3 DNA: TGTGCCAGCAGGCTACAGGGGAGGGGCACTGAAGCTTTCTTT; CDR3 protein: CASRLQGRGTEAFF
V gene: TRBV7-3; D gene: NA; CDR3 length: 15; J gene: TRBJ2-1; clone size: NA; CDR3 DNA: TGTGCCAGCAGCTTGGGTACGCCGACCTACAATGAGCAGTTCTTC; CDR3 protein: CASSLGTPTYNEQFF
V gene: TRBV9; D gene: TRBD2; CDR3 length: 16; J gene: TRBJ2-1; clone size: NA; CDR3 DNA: TGTGCCAGCAGCACCCGGGGGTCAGCGGGAGCGAGCGAGCAGTTCTTC; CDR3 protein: CASSTRGSAGASEQFF
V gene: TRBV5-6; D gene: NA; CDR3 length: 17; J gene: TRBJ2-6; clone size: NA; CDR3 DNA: TGTGCCAGCAGCTTGGTGGGAGAGTACTCTGGGGCCAACGTCCTGACTTTC; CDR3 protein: CASSLVGEYSGANVLTF
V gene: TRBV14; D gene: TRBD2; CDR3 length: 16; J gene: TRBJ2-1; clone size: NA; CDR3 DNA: TGTGCCAGCAGACCGAGCGGGAGACCGTCCTACAATGAGCAGTTCTTC; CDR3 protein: CASRPSGRPSYNEQFF
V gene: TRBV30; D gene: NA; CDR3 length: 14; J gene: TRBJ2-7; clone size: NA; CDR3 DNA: TGTGCCTGGAGTGGCTCTCCCAGTTACTACGAGCAGTACTTC; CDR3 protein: CAWSGSPSYYEQYF
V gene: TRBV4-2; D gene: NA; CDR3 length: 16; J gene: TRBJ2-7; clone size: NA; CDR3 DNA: TGTGCCAGCAGCAGGACCAGCGGAATAGACCCCTACGAGCAGTACTTC; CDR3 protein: CASSRTSGIDPYEQYF
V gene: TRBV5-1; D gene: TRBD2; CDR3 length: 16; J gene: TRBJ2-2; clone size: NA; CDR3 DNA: TGCGCCAGCAGCTCGACTAGCGGAGCGAACACCGGGGAGCTGTTTTTT; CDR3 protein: CASSSTSGANTGELFF
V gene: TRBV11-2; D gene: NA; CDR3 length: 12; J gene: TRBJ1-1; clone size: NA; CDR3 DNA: TGTGCCAGCAAAAGGTTGAACACTGAAGCTTTCTTT; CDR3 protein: CASKRLNTEAFF
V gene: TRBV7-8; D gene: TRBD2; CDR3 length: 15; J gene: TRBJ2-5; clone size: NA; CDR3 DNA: TGTGCCAGCAGCCCAGGGACTAGGTCACGGGAGACCCAGTACTTC; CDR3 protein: CASSPGTRSRETQYF
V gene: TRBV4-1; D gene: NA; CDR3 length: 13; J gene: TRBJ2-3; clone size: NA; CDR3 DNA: TGCGCCAGCAGCCGGACTTACACAGATACGCAGTATTTT; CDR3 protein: CASSRTYTDTQYF
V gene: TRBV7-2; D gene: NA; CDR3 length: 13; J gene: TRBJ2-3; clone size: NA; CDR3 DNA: TGTGCCAGCAGCTTTCTGAGCGGTCCAACGCAGTATTTT; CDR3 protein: CASSFLSGPTQYF